The sequence of this T cell receptor (beta chain) was determined in a study of breast tumors, draining lymph nodes, adjacent tissues. Overall study findings and caveats: The data were judged consistent with most tumor T cells coming from lymph node and expanding in tumor.

Each CDR3 protein gets one entry after TCRdb re-called the multiplex PCR reads with MiXCR. This table holds 290,000 or so distinct CDR3 sequences, 30% found once. As for this clonotype: What it binds is not known.

CDR1 and CDR2 from the germline V gene are SEHNR and FQNEAQ (reference sequence). This CDR3 is built from 16 residues. Deletions cut 3 bases from V and 4 bases from J, with 13 bases between. Samples came from axillary lymph nodes draining the breast cancer. The sequence came from a female donor with breast cancer. Some clones in this sample may be carry-over from other donors' samples. This chain uses TRBV7-9 with TRBJ1-6; D is possibly TRBD1 (5 bases). Sequenced input: axillary lymph node tissue. The CDR3 sequence: CASSLAGPQYNSPLHF. CDR3 nucleotides: TGTGCCAGCAGCTTGGCGGGACCGCAGTATAATTCACCCCTCCACTTT.